This T cell receptor beta chain was sequenced for a study of cytomegalovirus exposure and HLA in healthy donors. Whole-study findings and limits: Being productive about 87% or about 30% of the time was typical of most TCR beta V segments in an earlier analysis. Later on, an analysis found that several of the most significant clusters appeared to be linked to common viral pathogens, which included parvovirus B19. Later work found that TCR association rates differed between HLA loci; DRB1 had the most and HLA-C the fewest. TCR beta sequences reportedly predicted the HLA-A and HLA-B alleles of most subjects accurately.

PCR primers comprised 60 Vbeta and 13 Jbeta primers. Profiling relied on immunoSEQ multiplex PCR, and the TCRdb table lists in-frame clones only, not all of them. The table lists over 200,000 clones, approximately 90% of them singletons. Notes on this clone: Its specificity is unknown.

This CDR3 has 16 amino acids. Trimming took 4 bases from V and 4 from J; bases not matched to a gene: 12. The germline gives CDR1 SGDLS, CDR2 YYNGEE. The sample taken for sequencing was PBMCs. The rearrangement uses TRBV9 and TRBJ2-3; 7 nucleotides match TRBD2. The origin of this receptor is a woman in her late teens or twenties in good health and CMV-seronegative. CDR3 DNA: TGTGCCAGCAGCCCCCGCGGGGGTTCTCCCCCAGATACGCAGTATTTT. This encodes CASSPRGGSPPDTQYF.